This T cell receptor beta chain is drawn from a study of regulatory T cells in long-lasting Graves disease. CDR3 length equals 18 residues. Trimming took 8 bases from V and 0 from J; bases not matched to a gene: 12. The germline V gene encodes CDR1 MDHEN and CDR2 SYDVKM. Of note for this clonotype: What it binds is unknown.

Arm-PCR of CDR3 regions with iRepertoire HTBI primers generated TCR beta libraries. Via MiXCR, TCRdb re-called the multiplex PCR reads, giving one row per CDR3 protein. The sample has 350,000 to 500,000 distinct CDR3 sequences, 12% to 15% seen once. Study-wide results and caveats: Patients with persistent Graves' had lower TCR diversity than newly diagnosed patients. Persistent patients shared thousands of public clonotypes among themselves. Newly diagnosed patients shared fewer, at 900 to 1,000.

Time point denoted: newly diagnosed GD, antithyroid drugs for less than 3 months. From PBMCs, RNA was extracted and then used to make the TCR library. These data also featured in a second study, about T cells in Graves' hyperthyroidism and ophthalmopathy. According to that study: HTBI primers were the set used in a first-round RT-PCR of the TCR CDR3. The model forecast ophthalmopathy, anticipating it by a median roughly 6 months before onset.

The source material was peripheral blood mononuclear cells (PBMCs), sampled at new diagnosis, from a patient treated with antithyroid drugs. This TCR came from a woman aged 50 to 60 with Graves disease. The chain is built from TRBV28 and TRBJ2-1; 11 nucleotides align to TRBD2. CDR3 in amino acids: CASPPNSLAGGSYNEQFF. The DNA for the CDR3 is TGTGCCAGCCCCCCCAATTCCCTAGCGGGAGGCTCCTACAATGAGCAGTTCTTC.